The T cell receptor beta chain under discussion was sequenced for a study of cytomegalovirus exposure and HLA in healthy donors. Study-wide results and limits: It emerged from a later analysis that several of the most significant clusters appeared to be linked to common viral pathogens.

This clone appeared a single time. Its specificity is unknown. V was clipped by 0 bases and J by 0 bases, with 21 bases between them. The germline gives CDR1 GTSNPN, CDR2 SVGIG (reference sequence). CDR3 length: 19 residues. It was with 60 Vbeta and 13 Jbeta primers that the PCR ran. Some clones are missing from TCRdb's copy, which holds only in-frame ones; the method was immunoSEQ multiplex PCR. Among roughly 200,000 clones listed, about nine tenths were seen once. The V call is TRBV30, the J call TRBJ1-5; D might be TRBD1 (6 bases). Sequencing was carried out using PBMCs. The TCR was taken from a young man in good health and CMV-seronegative. In nucleotides, the CDR3 is TGTGCCTGGAGTGTACGGGACACCGAAGGGCCGGATAGCAATCAGCCCCAGCATTTT. Encoded protein: CAWSVRDTEGPDSNQPQHF. The full variable domain, completed using reference TRBV30 and TRBJ1-5, is SQTIHQWPATLVQPVGSPLSLECTVEGTSNPNLYWYRQAAGRGLQLLFYSVGIGQISSEVPQNLSASRPQDRQFILSSKKLLLSDSGFYLCAWSVRDTEGPDSNQPQHFGDGTRLSIL.